This T cell receptor (beta chain) is from a study of shared clonotypes between healthy human individuals. Study-wide results and limits: When compared with the clonotypes that were shared by all four sorted-subset donors, the non-shared clonotypes turned out to have lower generation probabilities.

Each PCR replicate from the sorted subsets contained about 200 ng DNA, which is 25,000 to 30,000 T cell genomes. As handled by the study authors: Filtering differed because ImmunoSEQ produced junction-only sequences that carried no quality scores. Profiled with immunoSEQ multiplex PCR; TCRdb holds only in-frame clones, not every one. V and J calls plus clone size are reproduced from that table; the DNA served to infer D and trimming. The table records 2 million to 3 million clones, approximately 93% of them present only once. About this clone: Its target is unknown.

Negatively enriched CD4+ T cells were divided by CD45RA into naive and memory. The V and J ends lost 3 bases and 0 bases respectively, with 15 bases between them. The CDR3 runs 16 residues. From germline, CDR1 is SGHRS and CDR2 YFSETQ. This receptor was obtained from a man aged 18-30 years in good health. Some clones in this sample may be carry-over from other donors' samples. The sample was naive CD4+ T cells from PBMCs. Subset of the sample: CD45RA+ positively selected. The chain combines TRBV5-1 with TRBJ1-1; tentative D call: TRBD1 (5 bases). Written as DNA, the CDR3 is TGCGCCAGCAGCTCGGGACTCCCGCTCATGAACACTGAAGCTTTCTTT. This gives the protein CASSSGLPLMNTEAFF.